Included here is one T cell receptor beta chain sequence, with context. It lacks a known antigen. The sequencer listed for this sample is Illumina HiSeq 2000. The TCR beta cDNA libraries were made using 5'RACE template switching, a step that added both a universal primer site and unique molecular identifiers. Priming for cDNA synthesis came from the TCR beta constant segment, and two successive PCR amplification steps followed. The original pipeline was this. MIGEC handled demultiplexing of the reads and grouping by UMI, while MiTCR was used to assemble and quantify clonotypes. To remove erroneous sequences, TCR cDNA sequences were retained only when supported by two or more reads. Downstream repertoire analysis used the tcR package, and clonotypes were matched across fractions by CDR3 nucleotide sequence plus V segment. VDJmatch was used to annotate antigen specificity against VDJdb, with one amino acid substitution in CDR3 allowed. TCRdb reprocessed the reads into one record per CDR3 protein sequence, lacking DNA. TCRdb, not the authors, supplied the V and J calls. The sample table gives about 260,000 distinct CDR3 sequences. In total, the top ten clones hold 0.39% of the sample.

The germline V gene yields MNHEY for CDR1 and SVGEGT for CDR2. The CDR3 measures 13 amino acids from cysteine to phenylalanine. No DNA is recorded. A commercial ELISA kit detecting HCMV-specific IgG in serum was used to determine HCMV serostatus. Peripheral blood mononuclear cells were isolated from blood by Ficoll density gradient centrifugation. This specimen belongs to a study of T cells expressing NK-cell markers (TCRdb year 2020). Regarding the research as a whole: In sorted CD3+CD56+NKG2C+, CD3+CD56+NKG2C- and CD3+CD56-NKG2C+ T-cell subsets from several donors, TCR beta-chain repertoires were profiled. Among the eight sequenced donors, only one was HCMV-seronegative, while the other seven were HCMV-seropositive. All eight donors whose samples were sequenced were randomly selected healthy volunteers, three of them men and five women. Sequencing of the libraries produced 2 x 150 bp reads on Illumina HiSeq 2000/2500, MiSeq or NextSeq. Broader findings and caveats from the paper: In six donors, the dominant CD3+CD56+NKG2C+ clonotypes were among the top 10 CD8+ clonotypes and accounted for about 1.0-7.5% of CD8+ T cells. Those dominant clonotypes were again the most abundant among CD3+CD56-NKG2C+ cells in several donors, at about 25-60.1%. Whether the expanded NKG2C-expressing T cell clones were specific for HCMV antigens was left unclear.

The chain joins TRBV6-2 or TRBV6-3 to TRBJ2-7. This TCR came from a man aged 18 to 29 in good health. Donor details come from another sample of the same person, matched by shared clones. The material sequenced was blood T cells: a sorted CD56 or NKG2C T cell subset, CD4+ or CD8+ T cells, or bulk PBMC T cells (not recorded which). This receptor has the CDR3 CASSYSTAIEQYF.